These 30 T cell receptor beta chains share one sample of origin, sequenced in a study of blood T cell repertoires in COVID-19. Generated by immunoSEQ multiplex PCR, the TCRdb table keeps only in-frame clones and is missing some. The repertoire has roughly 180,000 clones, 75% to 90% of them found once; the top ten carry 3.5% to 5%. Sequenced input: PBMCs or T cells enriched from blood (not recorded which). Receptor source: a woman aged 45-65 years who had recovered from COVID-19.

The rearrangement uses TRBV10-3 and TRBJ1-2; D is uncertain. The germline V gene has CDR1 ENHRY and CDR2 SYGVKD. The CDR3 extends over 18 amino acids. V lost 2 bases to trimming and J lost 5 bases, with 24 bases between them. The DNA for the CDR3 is TGTGCCATCAGTGAGGGTGGGGTAGATCGCCTCGGGAAATATGGCTACACCTTC. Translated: CAISEGGVDRLGKYGYTF.

CDR3 in amino acids: CASTYQETQYF. CDR3 coding DNA: TGTGCCAGCACTTATCAAGAGACCCAGTACTTC. V and J are TRBV12-3 or TRBV12-4 and TRBJ2-5; no clear D. The V end lost 7 bases, the J end lost 2 bases, and 5 bases lay between the germline ends. The CDR3 runs 11 residues.

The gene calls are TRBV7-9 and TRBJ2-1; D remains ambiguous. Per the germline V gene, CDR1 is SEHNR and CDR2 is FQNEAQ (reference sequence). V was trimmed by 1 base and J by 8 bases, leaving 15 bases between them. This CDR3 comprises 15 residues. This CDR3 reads CASSLVWSALDEQFF. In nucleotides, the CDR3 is TGTGCCAGCAGCTTAGTTTGGTCCGCGTTGGATGAGCAGTTCTTC.

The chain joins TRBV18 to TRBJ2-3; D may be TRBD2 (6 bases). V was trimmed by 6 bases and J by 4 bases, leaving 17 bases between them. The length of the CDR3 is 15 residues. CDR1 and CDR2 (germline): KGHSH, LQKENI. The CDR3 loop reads CASSLGGSRPDTQYF. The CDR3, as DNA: TGTGCCAGCTCGCTGGGGGGATCCCGGCCAGATACGCAGTATTTT.

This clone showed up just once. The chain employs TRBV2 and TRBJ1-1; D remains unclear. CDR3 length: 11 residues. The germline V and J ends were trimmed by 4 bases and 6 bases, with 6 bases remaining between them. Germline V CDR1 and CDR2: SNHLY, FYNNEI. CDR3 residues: CASSVSPEAFF. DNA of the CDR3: TGTGCCAGCAGTGTTTCTCCTGAAGCTTTCTTT.

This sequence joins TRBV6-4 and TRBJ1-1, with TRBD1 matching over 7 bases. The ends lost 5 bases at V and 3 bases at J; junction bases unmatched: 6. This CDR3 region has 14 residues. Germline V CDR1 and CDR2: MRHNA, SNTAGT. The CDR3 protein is CASSPEQGYTEAFF. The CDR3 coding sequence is TGTGCCAGCAGTCCCGAACAGGGGTACACTGAAGCTTTCTTT.

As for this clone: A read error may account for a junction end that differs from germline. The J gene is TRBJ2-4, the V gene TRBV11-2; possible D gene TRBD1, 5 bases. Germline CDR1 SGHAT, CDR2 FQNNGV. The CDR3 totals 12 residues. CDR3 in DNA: TGTGCCAGCAGCCCCTTAGGGGTCAGGTTAGACTTC. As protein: CASSPLGVRLDF. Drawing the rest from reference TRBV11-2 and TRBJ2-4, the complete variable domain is EAGVAQSPRYKIIEKRQSVAFWCNPISGHATLYWYQQILGQGPKLLIQFQNNGVVDDSQLPKDRFSAERLKGVDSTLKIQPAKLEDSAVYLCASSPLGVRLDFGAGTRLSVL.

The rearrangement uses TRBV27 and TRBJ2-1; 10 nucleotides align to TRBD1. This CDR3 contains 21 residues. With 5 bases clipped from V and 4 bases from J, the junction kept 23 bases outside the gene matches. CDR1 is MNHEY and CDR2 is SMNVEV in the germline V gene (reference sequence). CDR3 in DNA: TGTGCCAGCAGTACTCCCCGGACAGGGGGGGACTTGGGCTCTATATACAATGAGCAGTTCTTC. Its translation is CASSTPRTGGDLGSIYNEQFF.

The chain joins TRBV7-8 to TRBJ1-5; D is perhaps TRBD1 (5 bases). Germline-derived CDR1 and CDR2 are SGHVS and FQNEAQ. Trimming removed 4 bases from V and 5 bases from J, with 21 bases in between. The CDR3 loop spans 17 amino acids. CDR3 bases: TGTGCCAGCAGCTCTCCGGGAGATAGGGGCCCGTATCAGCCCCAGCATTTT. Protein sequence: CASSSPGDRGPYQPQHF.

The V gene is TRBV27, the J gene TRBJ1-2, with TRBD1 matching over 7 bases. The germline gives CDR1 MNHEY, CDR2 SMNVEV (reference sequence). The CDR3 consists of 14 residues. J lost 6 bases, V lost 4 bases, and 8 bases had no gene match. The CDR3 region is CASSSPGQINGYTF. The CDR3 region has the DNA TGTGCCAGCAGTTCGCCGGGACAGATAAATGGCTACACCTTC.

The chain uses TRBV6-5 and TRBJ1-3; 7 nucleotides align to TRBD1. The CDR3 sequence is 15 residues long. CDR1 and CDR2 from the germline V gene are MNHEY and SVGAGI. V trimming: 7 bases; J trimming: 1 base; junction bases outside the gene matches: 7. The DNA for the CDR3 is TGTGCCAGCAAAGTCATACAGGGGTCTGGAAACACCATATATTTT. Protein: CASKVIQGSGNTIYF.

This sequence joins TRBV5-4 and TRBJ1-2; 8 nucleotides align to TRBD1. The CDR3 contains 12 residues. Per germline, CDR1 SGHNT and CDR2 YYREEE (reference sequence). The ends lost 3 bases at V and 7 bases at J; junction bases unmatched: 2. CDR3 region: CASSSTGAGYTF. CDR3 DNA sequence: TGTGCCAGCAGCTCGACAGGGGCTGGCTACACCTTC.

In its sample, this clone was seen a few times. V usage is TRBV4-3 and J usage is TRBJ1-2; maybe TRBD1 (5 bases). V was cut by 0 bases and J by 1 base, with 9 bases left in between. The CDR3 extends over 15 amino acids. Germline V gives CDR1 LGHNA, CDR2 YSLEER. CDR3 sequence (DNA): TGCGCCAGCAGCCAAGAAAGGGGAAATAACTATGGCTACACCTTC. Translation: CASSQERGNNYGYTF.

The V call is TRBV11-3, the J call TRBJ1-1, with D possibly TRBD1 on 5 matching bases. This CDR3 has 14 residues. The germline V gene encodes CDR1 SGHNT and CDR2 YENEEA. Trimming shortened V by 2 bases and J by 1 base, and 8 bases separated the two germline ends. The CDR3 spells CASSLWGENTEAFF. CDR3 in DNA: TGTGCCAGCAGCTTATGGGGCGAGAACACTGAAGCTTTCTTT.

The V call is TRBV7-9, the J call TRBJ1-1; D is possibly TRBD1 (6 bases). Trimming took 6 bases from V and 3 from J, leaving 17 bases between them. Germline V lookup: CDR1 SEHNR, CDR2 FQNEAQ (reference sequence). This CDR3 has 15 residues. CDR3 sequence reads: CASSLTGSDHTEAFF. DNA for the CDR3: TGTGCCAGCAGTCTTACAGGGTCAGACCACACTGAAGCTTTCTTT.

The CDR3 DNA sequence: TGTGCCAGCAGTTTATCGATGACAGGGGGCACAGATACGCAGTATTTT. The encoded protein is CASSLSMTGGTDTQYF. This sequence joins TRBV27 and TRBJ2-3; 8 nucleotides match TRBD1. With 0 bases clipped from V and 1 base from J, the junction kept 3 bases outside the gene matches. This CDR3 has 16 residues. Germline CDR1 and CDR2: MNHEY and SMNVEV (reference sequence).

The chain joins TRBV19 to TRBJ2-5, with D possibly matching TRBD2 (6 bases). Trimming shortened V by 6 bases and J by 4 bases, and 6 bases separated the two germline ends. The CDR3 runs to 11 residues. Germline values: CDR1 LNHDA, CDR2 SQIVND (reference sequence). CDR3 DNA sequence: TGTGCCAGTAGGGGGGGAGAGACCCAGTACTTC. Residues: CASRGGETQYF.

CDR3 residues: CASSLNPGGGGYTF. CDR3 bases: TGTGCCAGCAGCTTAAACCCGGGGGGCGGGGGCTACACCTTC. The chain employs TRBV7-6 and TRBJ1-2, with a tentative D call TRBD1 (6 bases). Germline CDR1 and CDR2: SGHVS and FNYEAQ. The V end lost 2 bases, the J end lost 8 bases, and 15 bases lay between the germline ends. CDR3 size: 14 residues. Full variable domain (remainder filled in from reference TRBV7-6 and TRBJ1-2): GAGVSQSPRYKVTKRGQDVALRCDPISGHVSLYWYRQALGQGPEFLTYFNYEAQQDKSGLPNDRFSAERPEGSISTLTIQRTEQRDSAMYRCASSLNPGGGGYTFGSGTRLTVV.

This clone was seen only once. The CDR3 bases are TGTGCCACCCTAATTAAAACTGAAGCTTTCTTT. As protein: CATLIKTEAFF. J is TRBJ1-1 and V is TRBV27, with D unresolved. Germline lookup yields CDR1 MNHEY and CDR2 SMNVEV (reference sequence). The CDR3 extends over 11 amino acids. V was trimmed by 10 bases and J by 5 bases, leaving 11 bases between them.

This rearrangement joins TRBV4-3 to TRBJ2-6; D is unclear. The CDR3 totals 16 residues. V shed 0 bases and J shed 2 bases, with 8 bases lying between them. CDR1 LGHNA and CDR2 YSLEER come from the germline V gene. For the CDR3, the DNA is TGCGCCAGCAGCCAAGAGGCAGGCGCTGGGGCCAACGTCCTGACTTTC. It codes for CASSQEAGAGANVLTF.

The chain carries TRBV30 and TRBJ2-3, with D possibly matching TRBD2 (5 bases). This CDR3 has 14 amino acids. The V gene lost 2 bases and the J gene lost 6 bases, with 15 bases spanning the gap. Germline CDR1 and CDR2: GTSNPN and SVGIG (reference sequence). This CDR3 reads CAWSYSTTPDTQYF. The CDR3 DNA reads TGTGCCTGGAGTTACTCGACTACCCCCGATACGCAGTATTTT.

In DNA form, the CDR3 reads TGTGCCAGCAGTTTACGACAGGTAGCTAACTATGGCTACACCTTC. Amino acid sequence: CASSLRQVANYGYTF. V and J are TRBV28 and TRBJ1-2, with D maybe TRBD1 (6 bases). CDR3 length: 15 residues. The V gene's germline CDR1 is MDHEN and CDR2 SYDVKM. The V end lost 2 bases, the J end lost 0 bases, and 10 bases lay between the germline ends.

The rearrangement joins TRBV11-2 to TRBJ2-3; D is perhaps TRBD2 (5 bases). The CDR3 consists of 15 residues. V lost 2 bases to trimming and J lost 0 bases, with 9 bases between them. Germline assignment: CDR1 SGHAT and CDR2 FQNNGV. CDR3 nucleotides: TGTGCCAGCAGCTTATGGCGGACTAGCACAGATACGCAGTATTTT. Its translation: CASSLWRTSTDTQYF. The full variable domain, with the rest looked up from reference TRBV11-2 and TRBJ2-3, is EAGVAQSPRYKIIEKRQSVAFWCNPISGHATLYWYQQILGQGPKLLIQFQNNGVVDDSQLPKDRFSAERLKGVDSTLKIQPAKLEDSAVYLCASSLWRTSTDTQYFGPGTRLTVL.

CDR3 nucleotide sequence: TGTGCCAGCTCACTAGGGACAGTCTCGGGAAACACCATATATTTT. It specifies CASSLGTVSGNTIYF. The rearrangement uses TRBV18 and TRBJ1-3; 7 bases align to TRBD1. CDR1 and CDR2 from the germline V gene are KGHSH and LQKENI. V gave up 4 bases and J gave up 4 bases; unmatched junction bases: 7. The CDR3 has 15 residues.

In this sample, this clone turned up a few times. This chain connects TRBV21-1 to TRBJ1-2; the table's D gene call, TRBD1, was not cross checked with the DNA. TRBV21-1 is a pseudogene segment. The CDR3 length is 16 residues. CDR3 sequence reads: CASGINRGTGNYGYTF. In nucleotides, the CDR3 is TGTGCCAGCGGAATCAACAGGGGGACCGGTAACTATGGCTACACCTTC.

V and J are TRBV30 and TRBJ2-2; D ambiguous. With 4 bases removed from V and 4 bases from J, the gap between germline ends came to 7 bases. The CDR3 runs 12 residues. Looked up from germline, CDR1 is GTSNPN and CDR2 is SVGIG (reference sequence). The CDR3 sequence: CAWNPSTGELFF. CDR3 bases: TGTGCCTGGAACCCGAGCACCGGGGAGCTGTTTTTT.

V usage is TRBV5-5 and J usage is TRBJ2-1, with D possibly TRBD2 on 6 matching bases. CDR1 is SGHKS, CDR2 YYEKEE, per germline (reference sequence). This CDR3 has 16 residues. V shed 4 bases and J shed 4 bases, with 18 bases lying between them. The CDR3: CASSAEAGAGYNEQFF. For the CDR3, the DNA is TGTGCCAGCAGCGCGGAGGCGGGTGCGGGGTACAATGAGCAGTTCTTC. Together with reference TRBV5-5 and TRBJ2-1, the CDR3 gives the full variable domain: DAGVTQSPTHLIKTRGQQVTLRCSPISGHKSVSWYQQVLGQGPQFIFQYYEKEERGRGNFPDRFSARQFPNYSSELNVNALLLGDSALYLCASSAEAGAGYNEQFFGPGTRLTVL.

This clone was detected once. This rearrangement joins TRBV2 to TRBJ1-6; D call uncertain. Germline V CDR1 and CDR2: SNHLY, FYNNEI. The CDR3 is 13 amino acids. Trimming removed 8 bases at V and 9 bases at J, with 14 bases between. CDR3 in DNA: TGTGCCAGCTCCTCTGGGCTGGGTTCACCCCTCCACTTT. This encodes CASSSGLGSPLHF. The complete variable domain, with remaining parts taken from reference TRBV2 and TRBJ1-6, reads EPEVTQTPSHQVTQMGQEVILRCVPISNHLYFYWYRQILGQKVEFLVSFYNNEISEKSEIFDDQFSVERPDGSNFTLKIRSTKLEDSAMYFCASSSGLGSPLHFGNGTRLTVT.

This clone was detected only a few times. The chain's CDR3 is CASSQEPTGSSGNTIYF. The CDR3 DNA reads as TGCGCCAGCAGCCAAGAACCGACCGGGAGCTCTGGAAACACCATATATTTT. The V and J genes are TRBV4-1 and TRBJ1-3; D ambiguous. Germline values: CDR1 MGHRA, CDR2 YSYEKL. V lost 0 bases to trimming and J lost 0 bases, with 12 bases between them. The CDR3 runs 17 residues.

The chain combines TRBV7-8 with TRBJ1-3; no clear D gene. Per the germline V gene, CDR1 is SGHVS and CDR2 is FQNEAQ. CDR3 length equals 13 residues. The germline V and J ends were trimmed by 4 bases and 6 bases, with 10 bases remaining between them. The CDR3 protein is CASSWPGENTIYF. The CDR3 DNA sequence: TGTGCCAGCAGCTGGCCCGGGGAAAACACCATATATTTT. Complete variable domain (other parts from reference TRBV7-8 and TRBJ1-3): GAGVSQSPRYKVAKRGQDVALRCDPISGHVSLFWYQQALGQGPEFLTYFQNEAQLDKSGLPSDRFFAERPEGSVSTLKIQRTQQEDSAVYLCASSWPGENTIYFGEGSWLTVV.